This entry lists 24 T cell receptor beta chains sequenced from one sample in a study of blood T cell repertoires in COVID-19. Sequenced by immunoSEQ multiplex PCR; TCRdb stores in-frame clones only, minus some. In the table there are approximately 210,000 clones, 88% of which are singletons. Sequenced material: peripheral blood. The receptor source for this set is a human donor in a cohort sampled during active COVID-19.

The rearrangement joins TRBV5-1 to TRBJ2-1; maybe TRBD2 (6 bases). This CDR3 has 16 amino acids. Trimming took off 1 base at V and 6 bases at J, with 17 bases between the two ends. Germline assignment: CDR1 SGHRS and CDR2 YFSETQ. The CDR3: CASSLRDGSSGNEQFF. In DNA, the CDR3 is TGCGCCAGCAGCTTGCGAGACGGGAGTTCGGGCAATGAGCAGTTCTTC.

V is TRBV19 and J is TRBJ2-5; 10 positions agree with TRBD2. Trimming at V came to 6 bases and at J to 3 bases, leaving 4 bases not matched to a gene. The CDR3 extends over 14 amino acids. Germline V gene lookup returns CDR1 LNHDA and CDR2 SQIVND (reference sequence). CDR3 sequence (DNA): TGTGCCAGTAGCCCCCTAGCGGGAGAAGAGACCCAGTACTTC. Its protein product is CASSPLAGEETQYF.

This clone appeared a single time. The chain combines TRBV27 with TRBJ2-3; 12 bases fit TRBD2. The CDR3 sequence is 18 residues long. Germline CDR1 and CDR2: MNHEY and SMNVEV (reference sequence). J gave up 1 base and V 2 bases, and 7 bases lay outside the gene matches. CDR3 in amino acids: CASSLVRLAGARTDTQYF. The DNA of the CDR3 is TGTGCCAGCAGTTTAGTTCGACTAGCGGGAGCCCGCACAGATACGCAGTATTTT.

The J gene is TRBJ2-2, the V gene TRBV5-1; maybe TRBD2 (6 bases). CDR1 SGHRS and CDR2 YFSETQ come from the germline V gene. This CDR3 comprises 15 residues. Trimming stripped 1 base from V and 4 bases from J, with 11 bases between. The DNA for the CDR3 is TGCGCCAGCAGCTTGAACGCGGGGTCCACCGGGGAGCTGTTTTTT. This translates into CASSLNAGSTGELFF. The complete variable domain, with remaining parts taken from reference TRBV5-1 and TRBJ2-2, reads KAGVTQTPRYLIKTRGQQVTLSCSPISGHRSVSWYQQTPGQGLQFLFEYFSETQRNKGNFPGRFSGRQFSNSRSEMNVSTLELGDSALYLCASSLNAGSTGELFFGEGSRLTVL.

This clone was picked up a small number of times. V and J are TRBV18 and TRBJ2-5; TRBD1 matches 7 bases. Unmatched junction bases numbered 4, after V lost 5 bases and J lost 4 bases. Per germline, CDR1 KGHSH and CDR2 LQKENI. The CDR3 consists of 13 residues. CDR3 amino acids: CASSRGDRETQYF. The CDR3 coding sequence is TGTGCCAGCTCAAGAGGGGACAGAGAGACCCAGTACTTC.

The chain couples TRBV30 to TRBJ1-3; D remains ambiguous. This CDR3 contains 12 residues. From germline, CDR1 is GTSNPN and CDR2 SVGIG (reference sequence). V was trimmed by 4 bases and J by 0 bases, leaving 4 bases between them. The CDR3 is CAWTISGNTIYF. CDR3 bases: TGTGCCTGGACTATCTCTGGAAACACCATATATTTT.

The V call is TRBV28, the J call TRBJ2-7, with D possibly matching TRBD2 (5 bases). The germline V and J ends were trimmed by 4 bases and 1 base, with 14 bases remaining between them. The CDR3 runs 15 residues. The germline V gene has CDR1 MDHEN and CDR2 SYDVKM. Here the CDR3 DNA reads TGTGCCAGCAGTTCCCGCCGGGAAGGGTCCTACGAGCAGTACTTC. Translation: CASSSRREGSYEQYF.

The rearrangement links TRBV2 to TRBJ2-2; weak D call: TRBD1 (7 bases). The germline V gene encodes CDR1 SNHLY and CDR2 FYNNEI. The CDR3 has 14 residues. The V and J ends lost 10 bases and 2 bases respectively, with 14 bases between them. The CDR3 nucleotides are TGTGCCACAAGCAGGGGGGCTAACACCGGGGAGCTGTTTTTT. Protein: CATSRGANTGELFF.

This clone was seen more than once but under ten times. The chain carries TRBV10-3 and TRBJ2-5, with 13 bases lining up with TRBD2. Per the germline V gene, CDR1 is ENHRY and CDR2 is SYGVKD. The trim removed 0 bases at V and 2 bases at J, leaving 9 bases unmatched. The CDR3 runs 19 residues. The CDR3 DNA reads as TGTGCCATCAGTGAGTCCCGAGGGACTAGCGGGGTGAAACAAGAGACCCAGTACTTC. Translated: CAISESRGTSGVKQETQYF.

The chain employs TRBV7-9 and TRBJ1-2; 7 nucleotides align to TRBD1. There are 14 residues in the CDR3. Germline lookup yields CDR1 SEHNR and CDR2 FQNEAQ (reference sequence). The trim removed 4 bases at V and 5 bases at J, leaving 7 bases unmatched. The CDR3, as DNA: TGTGCCAGCAGCTCCCTAGACAGGGTTTATGGCTACACCTTC. Translated, it gives CASSSLDRVYGYTF.

This chain links TRBV2 with TRBJ2-1; 7 bases map to TRBD1. This CDR3 is built from 15 residues. Germline CDR1 and CDR2: SNHLY and FYNNEI. The V segment lost 7 bases and the J segment 5 bases; nucleotides outside the gene matches: 11. This CDR3 reads CASMTGRGLNNEQFF. CDR3 DNA sequence: TGTGCCAGCATGACGGGCAGGGGGTTGAACAATGAGCAGTTCTTC.

The V call is TRBV7-2, the J call TRBJ1-2; TRBD1 is a possible D gene (5 bases). There are 14 residues in the CDR3. Trimming left V 1 base short and J 4 bases short, with 10 bases between. Per the germline V gene, CDR1 is SGHTA and CDR2 is FQGNSA. The CDR3 is CASSLVRQSYGYTF. The CDR3 DNA sequence: TGTGCCAGCAGCTTAGTTCGACAGAGCTATGGCTACACCTTC.

The chain uses TRBV5-5 and TRBJ2-1; D gene ambiguous. The CDR3 length is 11 residues. Trimming stripped 0 bases from V and 12 bases from J, with 7 bases between. Germline CDR1 is SGHKS and CDR2 is YYEKEE (reference sequence). The chain's CDR3 is CASSLGWAQFF. The DNA for the CDR3 is TGTGCCAGCAGCTTGGGATGGGCGCAGTTCTTC.

The chain is built from TRBV6-5 and TRBJ2-3, with TRBD1 matching over 10 bases. This CDR3 contains 15 residues. The ends lost 4 bases at V and 4 bases at J; junction bases unmatched: 5. Per the germline V gene, CDR1 is MNHEY and CDR2 is SVGAGI. CDR3 in DNA: TGTGCCAGCAGTTCCGGGACAGGGGTCTCAGATACGCAGTATTTT. Protein sequence: CASSSGTGVSDTQYF.

In the case of this clone: The sample has other DNA sequences that encode this CDR3 too. The chain recombines TRBV18 with TRBJ2-7; TRBD2 agrees at 11 bases. The V and J ends lost 2 bases and 2 bases, in that order; junction bases with no gene match: 2. CDR1 and CDR2 (germline): KGHSH, LQKENI. This CDR3 spans 15 amino acids. The CDR3 loop reads CASSPGTSGTYEQYF. The CDR3 DNA sequence: TGTGCCAGCTCACCAGGGACTAGCGGAACCTACGAGCAGTACTTC.

The V and J genes are TRBV2 and TRBJ2-3; TRBD1 matches 7 bases. The CDR3 contains 13 residues. Germline V gene data show CDR1 as SNHLY and CDR2 as FYNNEI. The trim removed 6 bases at V and 8 bases at J, leaving 8 bases unmatched. CDR3 coding DNA: TGTGCCAGCAGAGGAGACAGGGCGGGTACGCAGTATTTT. Amino acid sequence: CASRGDRAGTQYF.

This chain uses TRBV23-1 with TRBJ2-2, with D maybe TRBD2 (6 bases). TRBV23-1 is flagged as an ORF with uncertain function. Deletions cut 0 bases from V and 2 bases from J, with 7 bases between. The CDR3 has 15 amino acids. This CDR3 is CASSQSEGNTGELFF. In DNA form, the CDR3 reads TGCGCCAGCAGTCAATCGGAGGGTAACACCGGGGAGCTGTTTTTT.

This clone has just a few counts. J is TRBJ2-7 and V is TRBV10-1, with D maybe TRBD1 (5 bases). Germline CDR1 WNHNN, CDR2 SYGVQD (reference sequence). V was clipped by 6 bases and J by 1 base, with 10 bases between them. The CDR3 is 13 amino acids. The CDR3 spells CASRQDGSYEQYF. CDR3 DNA: TGCGCCAGCAGACAGGACGGGTCCTACGAGCAGTACTTC.

The table lists this clone with a few counts. V is TRBV19 and J is TRBJ1-5; no clear D gene. Trimming removed 5 bases at V and 5 bases at J, with 10 bases between. The length of the CDR3 is 13 residues. CDR1 LNHDA and CDR2 SQIVND come from the germline V gene (reference sequence). CDR3 residues: CASSWATDQPQHF. The CDR3 region has the DNA TGTGCCAGTAGTTGGGCCACCGATCAGCCCCAGCATTTT. Combining the CDR3 with reference TRBV19 and TRBJ1-5 gives the whole variable domain DGGITQSPKYLFRKEGQNVTLSCEQNLNHDAMYWYRQDPGQGLRLIYYSQIVNDFQKGDIAEGYSVSREKKESFPLTVTSAQKNPTAFYLCASSWATDQPQHFGDGTRLSIL.

The chain uses TRBV6-2 or TRBV6-3 and TRBJ2-2, with 10 bases that match TRBD1. Trimming took 5 bases from V and 4 from J; bases not matched to a gene: 13. This CDR3 has 18 residues. Germline CDR1 reads MNHEY; CDR2 reads SVGEGT. CDR3 sequence reads: CASSPRKTGTGVTGELFF. In DNA form, the CDR3 reads TGTGCCAGCAGTCCCAGAAAGACCGGGACAGGGGTCACCGGGGAGCTGTTTTTT.

The chain combines TRBV2 with TRBJ1-1; a weak D match, TRBD1 (5 bases). The V end lost 4 bases, the J end lost 5 bases, and 8 bases lay between the germline ends. This CDR3 has 12 amino acids. Germline V lookup: CDR1 SNHLY, CDR2 FYNNEI. CDR3 bases: TGTGCCAGCAGTGTTGGGGGGACTGAAGCTTTCTTT. This translates into CASSVGGTEAFF.

The V call is TRBV5-4, the J call TRBJ2-1; D uncertain. Trimming cost V 1 base and J 7 bases, with 9 bases left between them. The CDR3 sequence is 13 residues long. The germline CDR1 and CDR2 sequences are SGHNT and YYREEE (reference sequence). The CDR3 loop reads CASSLLDHNEQFF. The DNA for the CDR3 is TGTGCCAGCAGCTTGTTAGATCATAATGAGCAGTTCTTC. Full variable domain (rest looked up from reference TRBV5-4 and TRBJ2-1): ETGVTQSPTHLIKTRGQQVTLRCSSQSGHNTVSWYQQALGQGPQFIFQYYREEENGRGNFPPRFSGLQFPNYSSELNVNALELDDSALYLCASSLLDHNEQFFGPGTRLTVL.

V usage is TRBV5-6 and J usage is TRBJ2-5; possibly TRBD2 for D (5 bases). V was shortened by 5 bases and J by 5 bases, with 13 bases between the two germline ends. The CDR3 is 13 amino acids. The V gene's germline CDR1 is SGHDT and CDR2 YYEEEE. The CDR3 region has the DNA TGTGCCAGCAGAATACTAGAGAGGGAGACCCAGTACTTC. This sequence encodes CASRILERETQYF.

The J gene is TRBJ2-7, the V gene TRBV2; D gene ambiguous. The CDR3 is made up of 12 amino acids. The V gene lost 3 bases and the J gene lost 3 bases, with 6 bases spanning the gap. Germline CDR1 is SNHLY and CDR2 is FYNNEI. CDR3 residues: CASSDENYEQYF. The CDR3 DNA is TGTGCCAGCAGTGACGAGAACTACGAGCAGTACTTC.